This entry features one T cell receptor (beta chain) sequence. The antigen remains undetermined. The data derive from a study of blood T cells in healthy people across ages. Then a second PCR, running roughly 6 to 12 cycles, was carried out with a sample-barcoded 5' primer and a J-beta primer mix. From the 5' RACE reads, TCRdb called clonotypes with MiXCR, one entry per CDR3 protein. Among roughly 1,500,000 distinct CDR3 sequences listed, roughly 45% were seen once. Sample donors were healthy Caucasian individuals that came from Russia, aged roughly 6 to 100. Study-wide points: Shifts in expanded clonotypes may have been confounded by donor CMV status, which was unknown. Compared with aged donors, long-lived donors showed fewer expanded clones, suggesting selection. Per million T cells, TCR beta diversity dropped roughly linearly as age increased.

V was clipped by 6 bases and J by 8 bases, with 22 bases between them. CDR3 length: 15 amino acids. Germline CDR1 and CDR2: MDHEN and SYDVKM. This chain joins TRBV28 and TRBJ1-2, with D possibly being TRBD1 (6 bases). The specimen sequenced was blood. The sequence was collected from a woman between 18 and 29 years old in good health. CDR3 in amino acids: CASRLPDRSSLGYTF. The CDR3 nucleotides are TGTGCCAGCAGACTCCCCGACAGGTCCTCGTTAGGCTACACCTTC.